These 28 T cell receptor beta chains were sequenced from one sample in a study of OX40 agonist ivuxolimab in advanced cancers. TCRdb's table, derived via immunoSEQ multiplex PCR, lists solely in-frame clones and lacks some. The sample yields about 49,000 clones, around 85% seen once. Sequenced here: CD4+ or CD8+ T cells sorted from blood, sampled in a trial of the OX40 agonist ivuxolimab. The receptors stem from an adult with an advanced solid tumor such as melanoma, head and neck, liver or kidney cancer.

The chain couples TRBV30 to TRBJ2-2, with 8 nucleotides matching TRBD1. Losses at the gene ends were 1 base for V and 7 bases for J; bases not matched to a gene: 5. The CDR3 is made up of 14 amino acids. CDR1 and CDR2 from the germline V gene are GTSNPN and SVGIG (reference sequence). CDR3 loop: CAWSADRAIGELFF. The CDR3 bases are TGTGCCTGGAGTGCGGACAGGGCGATCGGGGAGCTGTTTTTT.

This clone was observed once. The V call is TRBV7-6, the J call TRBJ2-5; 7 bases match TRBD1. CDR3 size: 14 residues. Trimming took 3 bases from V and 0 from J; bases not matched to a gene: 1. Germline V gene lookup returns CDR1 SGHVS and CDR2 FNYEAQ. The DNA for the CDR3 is TGTGCCAGCAGCTTCACAGGGGACCAAGAGACCCAGTACTTC. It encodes CASSFTGDQETQYF.

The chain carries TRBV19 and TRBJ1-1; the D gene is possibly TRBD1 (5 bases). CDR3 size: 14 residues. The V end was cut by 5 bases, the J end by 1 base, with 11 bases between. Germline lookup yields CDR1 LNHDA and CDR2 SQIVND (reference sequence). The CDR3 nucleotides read TGTGCCAGTAGTCAGGGTTTGGGGAACACTGAAGCTTTCTTT. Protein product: CASSQGLGNTEAFF.

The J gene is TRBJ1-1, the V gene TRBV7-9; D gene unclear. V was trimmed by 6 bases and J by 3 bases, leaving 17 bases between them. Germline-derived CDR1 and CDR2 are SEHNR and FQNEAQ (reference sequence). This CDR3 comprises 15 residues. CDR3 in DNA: TGTGCCAGCAGTCCCTGGGGAGGGATAGACACTGAAGCTTTCTTT. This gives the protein CASSPWGGIDTEAFF.

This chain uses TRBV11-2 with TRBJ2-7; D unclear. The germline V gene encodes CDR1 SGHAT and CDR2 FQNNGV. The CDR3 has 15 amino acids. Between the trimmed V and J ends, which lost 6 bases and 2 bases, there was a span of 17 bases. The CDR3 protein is CASSLTYRDAYEQYF. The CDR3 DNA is TGTGCCAGCAGTTTAACCTACAGAGACGCCTACGAGCAGTACTTC. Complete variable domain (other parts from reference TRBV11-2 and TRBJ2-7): EAGVAQSPRYKIIEKRQSVAFWCNPISGHATLYWYQQILGQGPKLLIQFQNNGVVDDSQLPKDRFSAERLKGVDSTLKIQPAKLEDSAVYLCASSLTYRDAYEQYFGPGTRLTVT.

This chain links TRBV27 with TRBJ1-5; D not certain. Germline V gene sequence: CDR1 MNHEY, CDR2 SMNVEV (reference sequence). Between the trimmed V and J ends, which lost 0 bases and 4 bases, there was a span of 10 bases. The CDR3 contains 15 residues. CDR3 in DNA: TGTGCCAGCAGTTTATCGCGGGGTGCGAATCAGCCCCAGCATTTT. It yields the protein CASSLSRGANQPQHF.

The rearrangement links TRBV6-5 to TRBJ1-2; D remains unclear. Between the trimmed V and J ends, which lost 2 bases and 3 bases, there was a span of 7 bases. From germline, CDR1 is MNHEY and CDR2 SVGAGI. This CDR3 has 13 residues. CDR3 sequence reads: CASSYNSYYGYTF. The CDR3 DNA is TGTGCCAGCAGTTACAACTCCTACTATGGCTACACCTTC.

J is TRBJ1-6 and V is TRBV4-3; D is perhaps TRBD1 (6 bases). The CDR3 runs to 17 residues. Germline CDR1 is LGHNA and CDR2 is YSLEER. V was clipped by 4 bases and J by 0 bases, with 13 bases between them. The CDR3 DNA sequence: TGCGCCAGCAGCCCAGGGGCCGGGAGCTCCTATAATTCACCCCTCCACTTT. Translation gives CASSPGAGSSYNSPLHF.

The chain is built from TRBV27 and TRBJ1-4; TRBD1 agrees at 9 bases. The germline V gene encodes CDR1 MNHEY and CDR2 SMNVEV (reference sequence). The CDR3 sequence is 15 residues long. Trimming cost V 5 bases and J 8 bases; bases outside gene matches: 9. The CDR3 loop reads CASSRYRGLGEKLFF. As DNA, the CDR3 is TGTGCCAGCAGTCGATACAGGGGGCTTGGGGAAAAACTGTTTTTT. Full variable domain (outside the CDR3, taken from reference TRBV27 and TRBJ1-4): EAQVTQNPRYLITVTGKKLTVTCSQNMNHEYMSWYRQDPGLGLRQIYYSMNVEVTDKGDVPEGYKVSRKEKRNFPLILESPSPNQTSLYFCASSRYRGLGEKLFFGSGTQLSVL.

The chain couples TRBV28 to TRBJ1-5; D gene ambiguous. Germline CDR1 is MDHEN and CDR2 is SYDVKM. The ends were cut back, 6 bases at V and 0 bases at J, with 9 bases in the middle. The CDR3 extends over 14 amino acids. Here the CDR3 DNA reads TGTGCCAGCAGATCAGTCTATAGCAATCAGCCCCAGCATTTT. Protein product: CASRSVYSNQPQHF. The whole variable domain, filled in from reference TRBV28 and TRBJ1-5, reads DVKVTQSSRYLVKRTGEKVFLECVQDMDHENMFWYRQDPGLGLRLIYFSYDVKMKEKGDIPEGYSVSREKKERFSLILESASTNQTSMYLCASRSVYSNQPQHFGDGTRLSIL.

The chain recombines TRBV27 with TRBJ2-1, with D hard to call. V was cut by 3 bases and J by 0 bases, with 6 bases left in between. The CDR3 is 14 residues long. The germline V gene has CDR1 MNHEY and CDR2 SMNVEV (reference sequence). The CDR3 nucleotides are TGTGCCAGCAGTTTCTCGAGCTCCTACAATGAGCAGTTCTTC. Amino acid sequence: CASSFSSSYNEQFF.

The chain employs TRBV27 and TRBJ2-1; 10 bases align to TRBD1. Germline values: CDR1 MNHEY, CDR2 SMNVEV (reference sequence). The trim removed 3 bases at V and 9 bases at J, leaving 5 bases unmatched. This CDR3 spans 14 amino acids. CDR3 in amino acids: CASSLMGQGSEQFF. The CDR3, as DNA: TGTGCCAGCAGTTTGATGGGACAGGGGTCTGAGCAGTTCTTC.

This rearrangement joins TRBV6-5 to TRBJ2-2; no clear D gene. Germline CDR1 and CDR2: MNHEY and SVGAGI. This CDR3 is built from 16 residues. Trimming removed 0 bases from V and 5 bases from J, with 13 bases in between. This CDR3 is CASSYSLVVGTGELFF. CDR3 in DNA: TGTGCCAGCAGTTACTCCTTGGTCGTTGGTACCGGGGAGCTGTTTTTT.

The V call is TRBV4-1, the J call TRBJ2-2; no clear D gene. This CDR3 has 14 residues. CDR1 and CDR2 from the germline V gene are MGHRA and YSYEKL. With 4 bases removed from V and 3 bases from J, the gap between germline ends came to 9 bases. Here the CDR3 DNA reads TGCGCCAGCAGCCTAAACAGCGACACCGGGGAGCTGTTTTTT. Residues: CASSLNSDTGELFF.

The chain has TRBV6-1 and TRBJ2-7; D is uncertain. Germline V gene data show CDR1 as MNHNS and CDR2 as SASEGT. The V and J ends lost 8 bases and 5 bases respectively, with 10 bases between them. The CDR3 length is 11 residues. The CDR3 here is CASSYQNEQYF. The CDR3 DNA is TGTGCCAGCTCATATCAAAACGAGCAGTACTTC.

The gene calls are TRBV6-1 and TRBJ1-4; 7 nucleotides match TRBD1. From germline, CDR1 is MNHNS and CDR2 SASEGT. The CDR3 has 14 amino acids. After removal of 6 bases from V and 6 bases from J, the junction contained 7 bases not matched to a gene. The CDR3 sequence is CASRETGPYEKLFF. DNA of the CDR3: TGTGCCAGCAGAGAGACAGGGCCTTATGAAAAACTGTTTTTT.

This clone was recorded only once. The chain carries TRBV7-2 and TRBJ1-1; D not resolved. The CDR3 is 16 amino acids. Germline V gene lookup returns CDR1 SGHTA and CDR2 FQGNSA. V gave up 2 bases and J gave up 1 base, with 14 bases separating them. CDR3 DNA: TGTGCCAGCAGCTTACCCAAAACGAGCTCGAACACTGAAGCTTTCTTT. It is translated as CASSLPKTSSNTEAFF.

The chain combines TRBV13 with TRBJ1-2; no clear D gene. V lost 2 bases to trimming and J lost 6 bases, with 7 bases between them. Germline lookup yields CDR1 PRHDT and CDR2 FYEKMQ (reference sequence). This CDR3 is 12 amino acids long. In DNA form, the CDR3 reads TGTGCCAGCAGCTTACCCGGGGATGGCTACACCTTC. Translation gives CASSLPGDGYTF.

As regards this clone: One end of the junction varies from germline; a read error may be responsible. In DNA, the CDR3 is TGTGCCAGCACCTTGATATACGAGCAGTACTTC. This gives the protein CASTLIYEQYF. This sequence joins TRBV5-8 and TRBJ2-7; no clear D gene. CDR3 length equals 11 residues. Germline lookup yields CDR1 SGHTS and CDR2 YDEGEE.

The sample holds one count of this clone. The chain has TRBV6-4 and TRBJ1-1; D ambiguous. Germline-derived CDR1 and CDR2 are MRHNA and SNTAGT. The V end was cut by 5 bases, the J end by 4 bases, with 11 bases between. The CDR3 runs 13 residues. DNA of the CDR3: TGTGCCAGCAGTACCGTTCTGGGCACTGAAGCTTTCTTT. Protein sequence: CASSTVLGTEAFF.

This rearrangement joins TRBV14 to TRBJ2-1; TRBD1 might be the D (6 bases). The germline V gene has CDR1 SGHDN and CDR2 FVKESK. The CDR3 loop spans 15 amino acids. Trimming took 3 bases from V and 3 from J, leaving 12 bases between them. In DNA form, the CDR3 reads TGTGCCAGCAGCCAGGCTGTGGACAGCTACAATGAGCAGTTCTTC. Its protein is CASSQAVDSYNEQFF. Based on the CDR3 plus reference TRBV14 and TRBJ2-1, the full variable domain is EAGVTQFPSHSVIEKGQTVTLRCDPISGHDNLYWYRRVMGKEIKFLLHFVKESKQDESGMPNNRFLAERTGGTYSTLKVQPAELEDSGVYFCASSQAVDSYNEQFFGPGTRLTVL.

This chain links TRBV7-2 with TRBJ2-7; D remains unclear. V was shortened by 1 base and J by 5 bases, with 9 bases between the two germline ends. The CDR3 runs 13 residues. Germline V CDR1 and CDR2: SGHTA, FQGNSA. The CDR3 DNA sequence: TGTGCCAGCAGCTTAGGGGCAGGCGACGAGCAGTACTTC. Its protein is CASSLGAGDEQYF.

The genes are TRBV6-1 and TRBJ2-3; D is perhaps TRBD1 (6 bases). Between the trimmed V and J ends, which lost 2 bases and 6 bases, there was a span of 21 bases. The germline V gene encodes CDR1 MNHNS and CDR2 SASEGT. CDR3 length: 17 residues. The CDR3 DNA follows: TGTGCCAGCAGTGAATGGGCAGGGGAATTGATGGCGGATACGCAGTATTTT. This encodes CASSEWAGELMADTQYF.

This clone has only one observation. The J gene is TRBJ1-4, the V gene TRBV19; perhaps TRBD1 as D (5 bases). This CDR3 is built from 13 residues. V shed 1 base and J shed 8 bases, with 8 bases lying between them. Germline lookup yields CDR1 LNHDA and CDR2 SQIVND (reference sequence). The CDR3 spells CASSIVEGEKLFF. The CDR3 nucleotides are TGTGCCAGTAGTATAGTAGAGGGGGAAAAACTGTTTTTT.

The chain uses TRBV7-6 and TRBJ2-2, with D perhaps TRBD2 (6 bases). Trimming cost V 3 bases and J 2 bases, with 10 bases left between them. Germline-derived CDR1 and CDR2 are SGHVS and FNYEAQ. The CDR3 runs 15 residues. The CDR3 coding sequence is TGTGCCAGCAGCTTCGGGGACTTAAACACCGGGGAGCTGTTTTTT. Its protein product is CASSFGDLNTGELFF.

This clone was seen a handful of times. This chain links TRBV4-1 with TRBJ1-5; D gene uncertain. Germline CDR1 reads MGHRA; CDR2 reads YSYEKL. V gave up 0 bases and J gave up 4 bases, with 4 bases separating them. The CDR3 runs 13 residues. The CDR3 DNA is TGCGCCAGCAGCCAAGAGGATAATCAGCCCCAGCATTTT. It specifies CASSQEDNQPQHF.

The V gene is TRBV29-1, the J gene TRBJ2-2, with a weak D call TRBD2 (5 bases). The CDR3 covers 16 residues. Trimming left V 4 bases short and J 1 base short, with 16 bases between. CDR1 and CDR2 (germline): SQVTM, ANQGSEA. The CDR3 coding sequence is TGCAGCGTTGTAGGCGGGCCGCAAATGAACACCGGGGAGCTGTTTTTT. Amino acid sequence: CSVVGGPQMNTGELFF.

In nucleotides, the CDR3 is TGCGCCAGCACCGGACAGGGGGCGGAGACCCAGTACTTC. Translated, it gives CASTGQGAETQYF. J is TRBJ2-5 and V is TRBV5-1; 11 positions match TRBD1. CDR1 SGHRS and CDR2 YFSETQ come from the germline V gene. This CDR3 comprises 13 residues. The ends lost 6 bases at V and 5 bases at J; junction bases unmatched: 3.